This record concerns one T cell receptor beta chain sequence. Its antigen is as yet unknown. This sample was included in a study of post-analysis software for immune sequencing data. Study-wide context: Patients with relapsing-remitting, secondary progressive and progressive-relapsing multiple sclerosis courses were all represented. General study findings and limits: In multiple sclerosis, normalized Chao1 diversity was significantly below that of controls.

Prepared libraries of TCR beta cDNA carried unique molecular identifiers. TCRdb reprocessed the PCR reads via MiXCR and lists one record per CDR3 protein. The data contain 650,000 to 850,000 distinct CDR3 sequences, more than 45% of them singletons. The material sequenced was blood. This receptor was obtained from a girl aged 5-17 years with multiple sclerosis.

The CDR3 sequence: CASSLDPRQGGVRAQYF. DNA of the CDR3: TGTGCCAGCAGCTTAGATCCTCGACAGGGAGGGGTTCGGGCCCAGTACTTC. The rearrangement links TRBV11-2 to TRBJ2-5; the D call may be TRBD1 or TRBD2 (7 bases each). V lost 0 bases and J 9 bases, leaving 23 bases between the germline ends. Germline assignment: CDR1 SGHAT and CDR2 FQNNGV. There are 17 residues in the CDR3.